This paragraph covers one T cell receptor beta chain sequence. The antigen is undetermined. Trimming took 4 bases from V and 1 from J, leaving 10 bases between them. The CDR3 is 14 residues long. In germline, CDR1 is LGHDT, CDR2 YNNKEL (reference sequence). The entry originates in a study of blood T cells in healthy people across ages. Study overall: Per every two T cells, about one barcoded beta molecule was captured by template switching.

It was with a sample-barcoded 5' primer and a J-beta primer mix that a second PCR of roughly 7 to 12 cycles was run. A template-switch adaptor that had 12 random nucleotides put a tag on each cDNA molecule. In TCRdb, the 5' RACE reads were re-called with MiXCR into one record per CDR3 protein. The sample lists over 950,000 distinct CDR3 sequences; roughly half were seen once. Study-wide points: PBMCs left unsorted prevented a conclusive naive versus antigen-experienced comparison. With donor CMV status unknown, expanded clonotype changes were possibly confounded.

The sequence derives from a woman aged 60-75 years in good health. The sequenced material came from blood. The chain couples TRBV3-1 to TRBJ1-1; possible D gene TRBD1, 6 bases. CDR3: CASSPVDRNTEAFF. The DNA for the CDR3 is TGTGCCAGCAGCCCCGTGGACAGGAACACTGAAGCTTTCTTT.